A single sample gave rise to the 29 T cell receptor beta chains below, sequenced in a study of blood T cell repertoires in COVID-19. Some clones are missing from TCRdb's copy, which holds only in-frame ones; the method was immunoSEQ multiplex PCR. Found here are more than 95,000 clones, approximately 84% of them singletons; the top ten hold approximately 26%. The sequencing sample was made of peripheral blood. Source of these receptors: a man in his 60s with acute or convalescent COVID-19.

The CDR3 loop reads CASSLDPSGNNEQFF. The CDR3 nucleotides are TGTGCCAGCAGCTTAGACCCTAGCGGAAACAATGAGCAGTTCTTC. This chain uses TRBV11-3 with TRBJ2-1, with 7 positions matching TRBD2. The CDR3 loop spans 15 amino acids. After removal of 0 bases from V and 5 bases from J, the junction contained 4 bases not matched to a gene. Germline assignment: CDR1 SGHNT and CDR2 YENEEA.

The V gene is TRBV30, the J gene TRBJ1-6, with D possibly TRBD1 on 5 matching bases. Germline loops: CDR1 GTSNPN, CDR2 SVGIG (reference sequence). V was clipped by 4 bases and J by 5 bases, with 12 bases between them. The CDR3 spans 14 residues. The CDR3 bases are TGTGCCTGGACGGTAGGGGTCAATAATTCACCCCTCCACTTT. It translates to CAWTVGVNNSPLHF.

V gene TRBV15 combines with J gene TRBJ2-5; 9 bases are a match to TRBD1. The CDR3 consists of 17 residues. The V segment lost 1 base and the J segment 5 bases; nucleotides outside the gene matches: 11. Germline assignment: CDR1 LNHNV and CDR2 YYDKDF (reference sequence). CDR3 DNA: TGTGCCACCAGCAGAGGGGTTTCGGGACAGGGCAGGGAGACCCAGTACTTC. It is translated as CATSRGVSGQGRETQYF.

Only a few counts were recorded for this clone. For the CDR3, the DNA is TGTGCCAGCAGTTCATCCACTAACCTTAATGGCTACACCTTC. Translating gives CASSSSTNLNGYTF. This sequence joins TRBV27 and TRBJ1-2; D is ambiguous. V was shortened by 4 bases and J by 6 bases, with 15 bases between the two germline ends. The germline V gene encodes CDR1 MNHEY and CDR2 SMNVEV (reference sequence). This CDR3 is built from 14 residues.

The rearrangement links TRBV7-6 to TRBJ2-7; TRBD1 matches 9 bases. Germline V gives CDR1 SGHVS, CDR2 FNYEAQ. The CDR3 sequence is 16 residues long. Germline trimming cut 5 bases from V and 3 bases from J; bases unmatched to any gene: 11. CDR3 amino acids: CASSPSKGTGNYEQYF. In DNA, the CDR3 is TGTGCCAGCAGCCCCAGCAAGGGGACAGGGAACTACGAGCAGTACTTC.

J is TRBJ1-4 and V is TRBV2, with TRBD1 identical over 7 bases. The junction had 5 bases not matched to a gene; V was cut back by 6 bases and J by 4 bases. Germline loops: CDR1 SNHLY, CDR2 FYNNEI. The CDR3 is 14 amino acids. The CDR3 nucleotides are TGTGCCAGCAGCGCAAACAGGGGTAATGAAAAACTGTTTTTT. It translates to CASSANRGNEKLFF.

V and J are TRBV5-6 and TRBJ1-2; 9 positions agree with TRBD1. The length of the CDR3 is 15 residues. The trim removed 4 bases at V and 2 bases at J, leaving 6 bases unmatched. Germline CDR1 and CDR2: SGHDT and YYEEEE. DNA for the CDR3: TGTGCCAGCAGCACTTGGACAGGGGAAAACTATGGCTACACCTTC. Encoded protein: CASSTWTGENYGYTF.

The chain combines TRBV24-1 with TRBJ2-6; unclear D gene. V was shortened by 3 bases and J by 3 bases, with 8 bases between the two germline ends. The CDR3 length is 15 residues. CDR1 is KGHDR and CDR2 is SFDVKD in the germline V gene. DNA of the CDR3: TGTGCCACCAGTGATACTCGAAATGGGGCCAACGTCCTGACTTTC. Translated, it gives CATSDTRNGANVLTF.

The chain carries TRBV7-9 and TRBJ2-2; 7 positions agree with TRBD1. The CDR3 runs 18 residues. Trimming cost V 2 bases and J 4 bases; bases outside gene matches: 13. The germline V gene encodes CDR1 SEHNR and CDR2 FQNEAQ (reference sequence). This chain's CDR3 is CASSLYGYRDRGTGELFF. Written as DNA, the CDR3 is TGTGCCAGCAGCTTATATGGTTACCGGGACAGAGGCACCGGGGAGCTGTTTTTT.

The chain links TRBV7-2 to TRBJ2-1; TRBD2 agrees at 7 bases. Losses at the gene ends were 0 bases for V and 4 bases for J; bases not matched to a gene: 3. This CDR3 contains 15 residues. Per the germline V gene, CDR1 is SGHTA and CDR2 is FQGNSA. The DNA of the CDR3 is TGTGCCAGCAGCTTAGCGACTAGCTTATACAATGAGCAGTTCTTC. Translating it yields CASSLATSLYNEQFF.

The chain joins TRBV15 to TRBJ2-4; TRBD1 agrees at 10 bases. The trim removed 2 bases at V and 6 bases at J, leaving 7 bases unmatched. CDR3 length: 16 amino acids. CDR1 is LNHNV, CDR2 YYDKDF, per germline (reference sequence). CDR3 in amino acids: CATSRSIGQGVNIQYF. DNA of the CDR3: TGTGCCACCAGCAGAAGCATAGGACAGGGGGTAAACATTCAGTACTTC. Full variable domain (remainder filled in from reference TRBV15 and TRBJ2-4): DAMVIQNPRYQVTQFGKPVTLSCSQTLNHNVMYWYQQKSSQAPKLLFHYYDKDFNNEADTPDNFQSRRPNTSFCFLDIRSPGLGDTAMYLCATSRSIGQGVNIQYFGAGTRLSVL.

This clone has a handful of counts. This rearrangement joins TRBV28 to TRBJ2-3; perhaps TRBD2 as D (5 bases). The CDR3 covers 14 residues. Germline CDR1 reads MDHEN; CDR2 reads SYDVKM. The germline V and J ends were trimmed by 5 bases and 1 base, with 10 bases remaining between them. The CDR3 is CASSTRTGTDTQYF. Here the CDR3 DNA reads TGTGCCAGCAGTACCCGGACTGGCACAGATACGCAGTATTTT.

This clone was detected only a few times. V usage is TRBV11-2 and J usage is TRBJ2-4; a weak D match, TRBD1 (5 bases). The CDR3 runs to 15 residues. From germline, CDR1 is SGHAT and CDR2 FQNNGV. Trimming left V 5 bases short and J 9 bases short, with 20 bases between. CDR3 sequence reads: CASSHESQGWGIQYF. Written as DNA, the CDR3 is TGTGCCAGCAGCCACGAGTCCCAGGGCTGGGGCATTCAGTACTTC. Combining the CDR3 with reference TRBV11-2 and TRBJ2-4 gives the whole variable domain EAGVAQSPRYKIIEKRQSVAFWCNPISGHATLYWYQQILGQGPKLLIQFQNNGVVDDSQLPKDRFSAERLKGVDSTLKIQPAKLEDSAVYLCASSHESQGWGIQYFGAGTRLSVL.

The rearrangement uses TRBV29-1 and TRBJ2-1, with TRBD1 identical over 10 bases. CDR1 and CDR2 from the germline V gene are SQVTM and ANQGSEA. Unmatched junction bases numbered 14, after V lost 7 bases and J lost 8 bases. This CDR3 contains 15 residues. DNA for the CDR3: TGCAGCGCAAATTTGGGACAGGGGTTGTTCTATGAGCAGTTCTTC. Its translation is CSANLGQGLFYEQFF.

The chain is built from TRBV7-2 and TRBJ2-3, with D uncertain. V lost 2 bases, J lost 1 base, and 7 bases lay in between. This CDR3 region has 14 residues. Germline CDR1 reads SGHTA; CDR2 reads FQGNSA. The CDR3 region is CASSLQARTDTQYF. CDR3 in DNA: TGTGCCAGCAGCTTACAAGCACGCACAGATACGCAGTATTTT.

V is TRBV6-5 and J is TRBJ2-3, with 11 bases matching TRBD2. CDR3 length: 15 amino acids. Trimming took 6 bases from V and 2 from J; bases not matched to a gene: 4. CDR1 and CDR2 (germline): MNHEY, SVGAGI. In DNA, the CDR3 is TGTGCCAGCAGGGATAGCGGGAGGGCCACAGATACGCAGTATTTT. Translation gives CASRDSGRATDTQYF.

The genes are TRBV6-6 and TRBJ1-6; D uncertain. Germline loops: CDR1 MNHNY, CDR2 SVGAGI (reference sequence). This CDR3 is 14 amino acids long. The V gene lost 8 bases and the J gene lost 0 bases, with 8 bases spanning the gap. DNA of the CDR3: TGTGCCAGCTCGGAGAGCTCCTATAATTCACCCCTCCACTTT. This translates into CASSESSYNSPLHF.

In this sample, this clone turned up once. V and J are TRBV5-6 and TRBJ1-4; 10 bases match TRBD1. V trimming: 5 bases; J trimming: 7 bases; junction bases outside the gene matches: 11. CDR3 size: 16 residues. CDR1 and CDR2 from the germline V gene are SGHDT and YYEEEE. The CDR3 loop is CASSKNTGTGVEKLFF. The CDR3, as DNA: TGTGCCAGCAGTAAAAACACCGGGACAGGGGTTGAAAAACTGTTTTTT.

The chain couples TRBV11-2 to TRBJ1-4; perhaps TRBD1 as D (5 bases). Trimming removed 5 bases from V and 1 base from J, with 11 bases in between. This CDR3 is 15 amino acids long. The germline V gene has CDR1 SGHAT and CDR2 FQNNGV. The CDR3 DNA reads as TGTGCCAGCAGCCCGGGACTGGTAACTAATGAAAAACTGTTTTTT. Translated: CASSPGLVTNEKLFF.

The chain carries TRBV28 and TRBJ2-1; 12 bases match TRBD2. The CDR3 has 14 amino acids. Trimming took 2 bases from V and 15 from J; bases not matched to a gene: 8. Per germline, CDR1 MDHEN and CDR2 SYDVKM. DNA of the CDR3: TGTGCCAGCAGTTTAGGGCTAGCGGGAGGGTCGCCGTTCTTC. Its protein product is CASSLGLAGGSPFF.

This clone occurred a few times. The chain employs TRBV5-1 and TRBJ2-1, with 8 nucleotides matching TRBD1. The CDR3 has 19 amino acids. Germline V gene lookup returns CDR1 SGHRS and CDR2 YFSETQ. The J segment lost 7 bases and the V segment lost 4 bases, leaving 22 bases of the junction unmatched. CDR3 sequence: CASSPRGVTGAQPTNEQFF. Written as DNA, the CDR3 is TGCGCCAGCAGCCCAAGGGGGGTGACAGGGGCCCAACCGACAAATGAGCAGTTCTTC.

The rearrangement uses TRBV28 and TRBJ2-7; 9 bases are shared with TRBD1. The ends lost 7 bases at V and 1 base at J; junction bases unmatched: 14. Germline V gives CDR1 MDHEN, CDR2 SYDVKM. This CDR3 is built from 17 residues. The CDR3 sequence is CASTSWGGQGGSYEQYF. The CDR3 DNA is TGTGCCAGCACCTCGTGGGGGGGACAGGGTGGATCCTACGAGCAGTACTTC.

This rearrangement joins TRBV5-8 to TRBJ2-7, with D possibly TRBD2 on 6 matching bases. This CDR3 is 15 amino acids long. V dropped 4 bases and J dropped 2 bases, with 16 bases sitting between them. Germline CDR1 is SGHTS and CDR2 is YDEGEE. CDR3 region: CASSDAPGAPYEQYF. CDR3 sequence (DNA): TGTGCCAGCAGCGATGCCCCGGGAGCACCCTACGAGCAGTACTTC.

This chain joins TRBV7-8 and TRBJ2-4; 8 bases fit TRBD1. CDR3 length: 17 residues. V gave up 5 bases and J gave up 0 bases; unmatched junction bases: 9. Germline CDR1 and CDR2: SGHVS and FQNEAQ. CDR3 region: CASSLNDRGLAKNIQYF. In nucleotides, the CDR3 is TGTGCCAGCAGCCTAAACGACAGGGGCTTAGCCAAAAACATTCAGTACTTC.

This sequence joins TRBV24-1 and TRBJ2-3; possible D gene TRBD2, 6 bases. V dropped 3 bases and J dropped 4 bases, with 13 bases sitting between them. The CDR3 covers 15 residues. Germline V gene lookup returns CDR1 KGHDR and CDR2 SFDVKD. CDR3 coding DNA: TGTGCCACCAGTGATCCGACGGAGGGTGCAGATACGCAGTATTTT. Protein product: CATSDPTEGADTQYF.

In DNA form, the CDR3 reads TGTGCCAGCAGGATGACAGGGCTTAACTATGGCTACACCTTC. Protein: CASRMTGLNYGYTF. The chain joins TRBV6-4 to TRBJ1-2; 7 bases are a match to TRBD1. This CDR3 region has 14 residues. Germline trimming cut 6 bases from V and 1 base from J; bases unmatched to any gene: 5. CDR1 and CDR2 (germline): MRHNA, SNTAGT.

Details on this clone: Other DNA sequences within the sample encode an identical CDR3. This chain links TRBV5-1 with TRBJ2-1; D gene ambiguous. CDR1 and CDR2 (germline): SGHRS, YFSETQ. Trimming removed 0 bases from V and 0 bases from J, with 4 bases in between. The CDR3 runs 14 residues. The CDR3 nucleotides read TGCGCCAGCAGCTTGGGGAGCTCCTACAATGAGCAGTTCTTC. Its translation: CASSLGSSYNEQFF.

CDR3 DNA: TGTGCCAGCAGCTTGGCTGGCAGGGACACTGAAGCTTTCTTT. Translating it yields CASSLAGRDTEAFF. The rearrangement links TRBV5-4 to TRBJ1-1; D is possibly TRBD1 (5 bases). Trimming took off 0 bases at V and 3 bases at J, with 9 bases between the two ends. The CDR3 runs to 14 residues. CDR1 and CDR2 (germline): SGHNT, YYREEE (reference sequence).

The chain combines TRBV11-3 with TRBJ2-7, with 10 bases aligning to TRBD1. The CDR3 totals 15 residues. J lost 6 bases, V lost 2 bases, and 7 bases had no gene match. The germline V gene encodes CDR1 SGHNT and CDR2 YENEEA. CDR3 sequence: CASSLWGGQGGEQYV. CDR3 bases: TGTGCCAGCAGCTTATGGGGAGGACAGGGGGGCGAGCAGTACGTC.